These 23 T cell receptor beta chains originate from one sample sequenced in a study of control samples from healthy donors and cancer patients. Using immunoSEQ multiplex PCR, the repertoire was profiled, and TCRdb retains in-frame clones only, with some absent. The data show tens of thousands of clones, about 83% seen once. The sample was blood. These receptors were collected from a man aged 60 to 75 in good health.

CDR3 amino acids: CASSLRGLTNYGYTF. Written as DNA, the CDR3 is TGTGCCAGCAGCCTAAGAGGACTTACTAACTATGGCTACACCTTC. The chain combines TRBV3-1 (or the pseudogene TRBV3-2) with TRBJ1-2, with unresolved D. Germline assignment: CDR1 LGHDT and CDR2 YNNKEL (reference sequence). V was pared by 4 bases and J by 0 bases, with 12 bases between. CDR3 size: 15 residues.

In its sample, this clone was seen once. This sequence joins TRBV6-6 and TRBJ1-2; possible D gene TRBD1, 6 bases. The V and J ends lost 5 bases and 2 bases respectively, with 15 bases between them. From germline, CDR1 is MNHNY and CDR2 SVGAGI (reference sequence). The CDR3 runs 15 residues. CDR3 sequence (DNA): TGTGCCAGCAGTATTCTGGGGGGGGCCAACTATGGCTACACCTTC. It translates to CASSILGGANYGYTF.

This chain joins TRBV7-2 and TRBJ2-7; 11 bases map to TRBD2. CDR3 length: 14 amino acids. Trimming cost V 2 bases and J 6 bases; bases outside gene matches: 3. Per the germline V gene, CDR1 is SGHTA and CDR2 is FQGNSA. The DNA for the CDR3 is TGTGCCAGCAGCTTAACTAGCGGGAGCCTCGAGCAGTACTTC. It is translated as CASSLTSGSLEQYF.

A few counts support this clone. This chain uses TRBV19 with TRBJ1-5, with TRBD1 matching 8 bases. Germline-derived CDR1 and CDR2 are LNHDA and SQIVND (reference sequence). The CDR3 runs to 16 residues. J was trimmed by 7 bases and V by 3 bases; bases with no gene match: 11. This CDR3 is CASSISRDRLRQPQHF. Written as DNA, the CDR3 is TGTGCCAGTAGTATTAGTCGGGACAGGCTTCGGCAGCCCCAGCATTTT.

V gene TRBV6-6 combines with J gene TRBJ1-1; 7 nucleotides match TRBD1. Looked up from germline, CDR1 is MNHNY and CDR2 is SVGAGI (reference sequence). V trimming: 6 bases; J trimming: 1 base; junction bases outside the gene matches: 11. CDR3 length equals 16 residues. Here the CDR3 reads CASSPRGLGRNTEAFF. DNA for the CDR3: TGTGCCAGCAGCCCCAGGGGGTTGGGTAGGAACACTGAAGCTTTCTTT.

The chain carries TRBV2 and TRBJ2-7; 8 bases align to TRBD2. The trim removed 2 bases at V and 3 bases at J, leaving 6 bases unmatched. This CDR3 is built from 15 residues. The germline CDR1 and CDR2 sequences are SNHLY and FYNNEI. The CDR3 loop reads CASSETSGGGYEQYF. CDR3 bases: TGTGCCAGCAGTGAAACATCGGGAGGGGGCTACGAGCAGTACTTC.

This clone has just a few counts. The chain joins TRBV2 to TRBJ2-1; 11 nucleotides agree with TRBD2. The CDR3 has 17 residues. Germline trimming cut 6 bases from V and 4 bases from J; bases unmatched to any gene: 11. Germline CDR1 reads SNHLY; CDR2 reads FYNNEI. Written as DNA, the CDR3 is TGTGCCAGCAGAATAGGGCTAGCGGGAGGTATGTACAATGAGCAGTTCTTC. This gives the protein CASRIGLAGGMYNEQFF. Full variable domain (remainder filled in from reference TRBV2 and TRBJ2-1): EPEVTQTPSHQVTQMGQEVILRCVPISNHLYFYWYRQILGQKVEFLVSFYNNEISEKSEIFDDQFSVERPDGSNFTLKIRSTKLEDSAMYFCASRIGLAGGMYNEQFFGPGTRLTVL.

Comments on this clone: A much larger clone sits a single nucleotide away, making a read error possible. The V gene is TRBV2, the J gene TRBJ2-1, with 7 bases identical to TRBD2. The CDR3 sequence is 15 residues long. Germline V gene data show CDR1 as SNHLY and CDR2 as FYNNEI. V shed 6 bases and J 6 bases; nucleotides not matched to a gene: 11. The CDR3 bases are TGTGCCAGCAGAGGTCAGCGGGATAGCTCCAATGAGCAGTTCTTC. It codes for CASRGQRDSSNEQFF.

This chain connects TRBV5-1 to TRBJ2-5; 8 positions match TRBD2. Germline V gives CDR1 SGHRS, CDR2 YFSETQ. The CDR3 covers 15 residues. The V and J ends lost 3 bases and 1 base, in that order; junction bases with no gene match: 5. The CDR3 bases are TGCGCCAGCAGCTCGGTAGCGGGAATCCAAGAGACCCAGTACTTC. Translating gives CASSSVAGIQETQYF.

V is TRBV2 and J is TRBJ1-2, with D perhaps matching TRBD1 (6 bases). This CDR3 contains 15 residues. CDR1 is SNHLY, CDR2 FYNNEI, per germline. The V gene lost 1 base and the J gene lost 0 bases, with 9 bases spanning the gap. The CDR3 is CASSEVRGPNYGYTF. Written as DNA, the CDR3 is TGTGCCAGCAGTGAAGTCAGGGGACCTAACTATGGCTACACCTTC.

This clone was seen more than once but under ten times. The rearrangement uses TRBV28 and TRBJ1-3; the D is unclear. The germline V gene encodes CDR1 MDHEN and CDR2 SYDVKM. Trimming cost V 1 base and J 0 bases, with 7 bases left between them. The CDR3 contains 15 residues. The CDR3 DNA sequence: TGTGCCAGCAGTTTATTCCCAAGCTCTGGAAACACCATATATTTT. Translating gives CASSLFPSSGNTIYF. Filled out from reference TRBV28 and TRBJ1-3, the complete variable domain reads DVKVTQSSRYLVKRTGEKVFLECVQDMDHENMFWYRQDPGLGLRLIYFSYDVKMKEKGDIPEGYSVSREKKERFSLILESASTNQTSMYLCASSLFPSSGNTIYFGEGSWLTVV.

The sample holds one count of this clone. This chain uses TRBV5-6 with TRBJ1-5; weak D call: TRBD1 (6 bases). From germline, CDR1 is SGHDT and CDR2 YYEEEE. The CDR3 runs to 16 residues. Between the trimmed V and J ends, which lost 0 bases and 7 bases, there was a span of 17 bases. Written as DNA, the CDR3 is TGTGCCAGCAGCTTGGGGGGGCGGAGGGCAGTGCAGCCCCAGCATTTT. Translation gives CASSLGGRRAVQPQHF. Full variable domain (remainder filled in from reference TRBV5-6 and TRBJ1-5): DAGVTQSPTHLIKTRGQQVTLRCSPKSGHDTVSWYQQALGQGPQFIFQYYEEEERQRGNFPDRFSGHQFPNYSSELNVNALLLGDSALYLCASSLGGRRAVQPQHFGDGTRLSIL.

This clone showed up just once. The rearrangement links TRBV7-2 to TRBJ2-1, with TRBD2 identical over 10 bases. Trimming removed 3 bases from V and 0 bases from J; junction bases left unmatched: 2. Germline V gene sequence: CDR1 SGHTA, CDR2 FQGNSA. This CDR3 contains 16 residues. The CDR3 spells CASSFSGGSSYNEQFF. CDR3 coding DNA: TGTGCCAGCAGCTTTAGCGGGGGGAGCTCCTACAATGAGCAGTTCTTC.

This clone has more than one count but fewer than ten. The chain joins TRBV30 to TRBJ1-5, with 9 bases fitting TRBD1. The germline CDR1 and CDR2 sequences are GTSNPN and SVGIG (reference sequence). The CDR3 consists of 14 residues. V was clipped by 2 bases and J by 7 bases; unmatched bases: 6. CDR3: CAWSQQGARQPQHF. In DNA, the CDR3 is TGTGCCTGGAGTCAACAGGGGGCTCGGCAGCCCCAGCATTTT.

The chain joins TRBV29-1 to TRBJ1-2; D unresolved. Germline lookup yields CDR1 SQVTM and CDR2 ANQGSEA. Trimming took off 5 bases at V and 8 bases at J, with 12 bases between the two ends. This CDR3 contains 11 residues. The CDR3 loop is CSVLDGPGYTF. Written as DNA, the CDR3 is TGCAGCGTTCTGGACGGACCAGGCTACACCTTC.

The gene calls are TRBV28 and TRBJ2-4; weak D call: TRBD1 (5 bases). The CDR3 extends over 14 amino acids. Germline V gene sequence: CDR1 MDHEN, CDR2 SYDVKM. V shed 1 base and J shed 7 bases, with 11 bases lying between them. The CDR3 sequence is CASSLSGNLNIQYF. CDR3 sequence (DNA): TGTGCCAGCAGTTTATCAGGGAACCTGAACATTCAGTACTTC.

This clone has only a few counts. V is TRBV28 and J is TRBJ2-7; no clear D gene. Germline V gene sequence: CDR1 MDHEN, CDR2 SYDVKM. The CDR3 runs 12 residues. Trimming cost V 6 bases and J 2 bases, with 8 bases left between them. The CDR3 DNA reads TGTGCCAGCAGCCCTACCCCCTACGAGCAGTACTTC. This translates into CASSPTPYEQYF.

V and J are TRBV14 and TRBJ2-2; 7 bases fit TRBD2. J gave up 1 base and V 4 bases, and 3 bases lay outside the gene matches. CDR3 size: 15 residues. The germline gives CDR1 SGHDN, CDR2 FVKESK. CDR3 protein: CASSPRTRNTGELFF. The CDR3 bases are TGTGCCAGCAGCCCACGGACTAGGAACACCGGGGAGCTGTTTTTT.

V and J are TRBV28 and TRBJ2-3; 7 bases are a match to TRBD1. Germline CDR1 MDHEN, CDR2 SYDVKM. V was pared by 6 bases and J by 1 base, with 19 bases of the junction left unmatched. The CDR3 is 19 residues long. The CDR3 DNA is TGTGCCAGCAGGGACAAAAAAAGACAGGGCCAATCCGGCACAGATACGCAGTATTTT. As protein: CASRDKKRQGQSGTDTQYF.

Written as DNA, the CDR3 is TGTGCCAGCAGTTACTCGCTATCTGGAAACACCATATATTTT. This gives the protein CASSYSLSGNTIYF. The chain couples TRBV6-5 to TRBJ1-3; D is unclear. V lost 0 bases and J 1 base, leaving 4 bases between the germline ends. The CDR3 is made up of 14 amino acids. Germline V gives CDR1 MNHEY, CDR2 SVGAGI.

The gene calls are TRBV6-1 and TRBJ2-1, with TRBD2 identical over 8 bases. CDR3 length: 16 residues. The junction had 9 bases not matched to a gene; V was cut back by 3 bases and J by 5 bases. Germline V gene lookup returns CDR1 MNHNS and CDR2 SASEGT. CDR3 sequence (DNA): TGTGCCAGCAGTGATTGGTCGGGAGGGAAACACAATGAGCAGTTCTTC. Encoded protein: CASSDWSGGKHNEQFF.

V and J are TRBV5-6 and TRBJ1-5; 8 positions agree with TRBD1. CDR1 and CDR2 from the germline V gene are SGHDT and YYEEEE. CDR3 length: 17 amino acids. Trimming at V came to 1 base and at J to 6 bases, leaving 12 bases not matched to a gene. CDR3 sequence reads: CASSLRQGAVFGQPQHF. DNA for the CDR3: TGTGCCAGCAGCTTGAGGCAGGGGGCGGTATTTGGTCAGCCCCAGCATTTT.

CDR3 in DNA: TGTGCCAGCAAGGACAGGGATAATCAGCCCCAGCATTTT. Protein product: CASKDRDNQPQHF. The V gene is TRBV28, the J gene TRBJ1-5, with TRBD1 matching 8 bases. Germline lookup yields CDR1 MDHEN and CDR2 SYDVKM. V gave up 7 bases and J gave up 4 bases; unmatched junction bases: 3. The CDR3 is 13 amino acids.